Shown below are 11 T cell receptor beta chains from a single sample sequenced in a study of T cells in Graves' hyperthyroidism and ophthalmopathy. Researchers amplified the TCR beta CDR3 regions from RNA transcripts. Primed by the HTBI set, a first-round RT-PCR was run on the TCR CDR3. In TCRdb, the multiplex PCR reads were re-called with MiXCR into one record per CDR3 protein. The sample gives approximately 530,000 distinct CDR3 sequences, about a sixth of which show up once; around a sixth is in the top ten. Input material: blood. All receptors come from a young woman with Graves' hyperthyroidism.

The CDR3 sequence: CSVEDIRGTSGRGSSYNEQFF. CDR3 nucleotides: TGCAGCGTTGAAGATATACGCGGCACTAGCGGGAGGGGAAGCTCCTACAATGAGCAGTTCTTC. The V gene is TRBV29-1, the J gene TRBJ2-1, with 13 bases fitting TRBD2. The CDR3 contains 21 residues. Germline-derived CDR1 and CDR2 are SQVTM and ANQGSEA. Unmatched junction bases numbered 14, after V lost 0 bases and J lost 0 bases.

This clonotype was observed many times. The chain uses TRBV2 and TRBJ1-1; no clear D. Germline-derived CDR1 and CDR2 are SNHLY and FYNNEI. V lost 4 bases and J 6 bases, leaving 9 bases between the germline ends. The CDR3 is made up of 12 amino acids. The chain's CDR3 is CASSVRLAEAFF. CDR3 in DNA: TGTGCCAGCAGTGTGAGGTTGGCTGAAGCTTTCTTT.

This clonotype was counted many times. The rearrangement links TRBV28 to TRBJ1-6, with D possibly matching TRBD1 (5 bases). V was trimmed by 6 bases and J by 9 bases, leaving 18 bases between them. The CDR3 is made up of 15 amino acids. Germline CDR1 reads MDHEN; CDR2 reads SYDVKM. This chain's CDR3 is CASSARDGLFSPLHF. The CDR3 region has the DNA TGTGCCAGCAGCGCCCGGGACGGCCTTTTTTCACCCCTCCACTTT.

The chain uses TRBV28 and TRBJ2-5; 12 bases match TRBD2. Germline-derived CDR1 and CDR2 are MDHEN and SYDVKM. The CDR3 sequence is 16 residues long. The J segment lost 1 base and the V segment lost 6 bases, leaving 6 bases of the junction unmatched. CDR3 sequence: CASRDGLAGRQETQYF. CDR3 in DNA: TGTGCCAGCAGGGATGGACTAGCGGGACGCCAAGAGACCCAGTACTTC.

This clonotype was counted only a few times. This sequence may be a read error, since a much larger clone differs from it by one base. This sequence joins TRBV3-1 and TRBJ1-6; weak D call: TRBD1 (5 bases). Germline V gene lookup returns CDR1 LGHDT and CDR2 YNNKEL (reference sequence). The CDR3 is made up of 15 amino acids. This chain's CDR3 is CAGSQVDSYNSPLHF. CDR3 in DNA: TGTGCCGGCAGCCAAGTTGACAGCTATAATTCACCCCTCCACTTT.

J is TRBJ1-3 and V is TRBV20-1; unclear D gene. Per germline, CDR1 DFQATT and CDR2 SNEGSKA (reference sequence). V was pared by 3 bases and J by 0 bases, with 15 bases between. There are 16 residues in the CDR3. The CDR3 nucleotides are TGCAGTGCTAGCGCCGGGGAACCGGGCTCTGGAAACACCATATATTTT. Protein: CSASAGEPGSGNTIYF.

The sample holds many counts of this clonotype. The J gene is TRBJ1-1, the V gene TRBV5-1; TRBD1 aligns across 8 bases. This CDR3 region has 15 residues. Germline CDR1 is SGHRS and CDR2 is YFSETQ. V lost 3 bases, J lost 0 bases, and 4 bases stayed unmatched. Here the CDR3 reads CASSWTGQMNTEAFF. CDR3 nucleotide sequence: TGCGCCAGCAGCTGGACAGGGCAGATGAACACTGAAGCTTTCTTT.

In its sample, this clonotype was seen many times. CDR3 nucleotides: TGTGCCAGCAGCCAATATATCGGGGCGAGCACAGATACGCAGTATTTT. Translation: CASSQYIGASTDTQYF. V gene TRBV3-1 combines with J gene TRBJ2-3, with D possibly called TRBD1 or TRBD2 (5 bases each). The CDR3 runs 16 residues. Deletions cut 2 bases from V and 0 bases from J, with 12 bases between. Germline CDR1 LGHDT, CDR2 YNNKEL (reference sequence).

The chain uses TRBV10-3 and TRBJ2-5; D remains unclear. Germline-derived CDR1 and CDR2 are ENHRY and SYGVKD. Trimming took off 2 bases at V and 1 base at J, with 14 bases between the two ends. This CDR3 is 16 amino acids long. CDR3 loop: CAISEDPELGQETQYF. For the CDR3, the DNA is TGTGCCATCAGTGAGGACCCGGAGTTGGGCCAAGAGACCCAGTACTTC.

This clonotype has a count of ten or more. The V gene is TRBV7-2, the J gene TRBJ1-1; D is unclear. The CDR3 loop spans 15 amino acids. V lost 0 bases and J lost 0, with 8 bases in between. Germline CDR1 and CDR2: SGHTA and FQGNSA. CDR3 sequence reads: CASSLAKAMNTEAFF. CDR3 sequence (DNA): TGTGCCAGCAGCTTAGCTAAGGCTATGAACACTGAAGCTTTCTTT. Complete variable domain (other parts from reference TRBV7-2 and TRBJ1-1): GAGVSQSPSNKVTEKGKDVELRCDPISGHTALYWYRQSLGQGLEFLIYFQGNSAPDKSGLPSDRFSAERTGGSVSTLTIQRTQQEDSAVYLCASSLAKAMNTEAFFGQGTRLTVV.

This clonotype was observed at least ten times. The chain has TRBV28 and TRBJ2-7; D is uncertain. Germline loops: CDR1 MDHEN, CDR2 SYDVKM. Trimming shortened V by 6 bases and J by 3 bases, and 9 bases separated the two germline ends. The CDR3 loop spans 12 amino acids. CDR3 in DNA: TGTGCCAGCAGGTCATGGTTCTACGAGCAGTACTTC. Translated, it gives CASRSWFYEQYF.